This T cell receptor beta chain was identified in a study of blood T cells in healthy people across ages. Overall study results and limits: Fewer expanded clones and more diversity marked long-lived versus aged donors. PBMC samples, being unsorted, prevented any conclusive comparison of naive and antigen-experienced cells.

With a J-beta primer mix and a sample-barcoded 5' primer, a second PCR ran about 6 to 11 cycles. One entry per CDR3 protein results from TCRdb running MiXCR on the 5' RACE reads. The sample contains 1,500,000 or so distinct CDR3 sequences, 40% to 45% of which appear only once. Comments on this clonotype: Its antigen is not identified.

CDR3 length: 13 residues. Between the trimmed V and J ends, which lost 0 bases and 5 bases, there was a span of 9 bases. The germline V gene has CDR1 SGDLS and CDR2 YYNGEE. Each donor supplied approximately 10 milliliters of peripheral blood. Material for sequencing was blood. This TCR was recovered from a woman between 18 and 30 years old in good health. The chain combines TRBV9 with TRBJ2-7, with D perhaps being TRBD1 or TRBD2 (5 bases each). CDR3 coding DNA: TGTGCCAGCAGCGTAGATGGGGACCACGAGCAGTACTTC. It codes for CASSVDGDHEQYF.